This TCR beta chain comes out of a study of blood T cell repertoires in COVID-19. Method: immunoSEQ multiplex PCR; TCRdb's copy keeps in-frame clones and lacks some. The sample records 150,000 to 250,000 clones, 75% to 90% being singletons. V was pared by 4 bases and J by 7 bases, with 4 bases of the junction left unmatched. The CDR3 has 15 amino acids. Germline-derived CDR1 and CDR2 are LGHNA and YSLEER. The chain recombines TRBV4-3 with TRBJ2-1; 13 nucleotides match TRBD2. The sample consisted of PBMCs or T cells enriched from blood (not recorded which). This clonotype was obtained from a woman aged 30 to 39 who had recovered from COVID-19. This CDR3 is CASSRLAGGGNEQFF. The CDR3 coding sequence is TGCGCCAGCAGCCGACTAGCGGGAGGCGGTAATGAGCAGTTCTTC.